Listed below are T cell receptor beta chains from one sample, sequenced in a study of T cells in Graves' hyperthyroidism and ophthalmopathy. TCRdb re-analysed the multiplex PCR reads in MiXCR, keeping a single row per CDR3 protein. This sample has over 500,000 distinct CDR3 sequences, with under 20% found just once. The sequenced sample was blood. The source is a young woman with Graves' ophthalmopathy. CDR3s include the opening cysteine and the closing phenylalanine or tryptophan. A clone size is listed for some rows: how often the clone was seen (once, few, many), or a class if it is expanded.

clone_size v_call cdr3_aa
NA TRBV13 CASSTTTSGTTVYEQYF
many TRBV7-2 CASSLLAGETDTQYF
many TRBV20-1 CSARDWVLTGNQPQHF
many TRBV6-1 CASSQQGYRTEAFF
NA TRBV9 CASSPNSAGGYEQYF
NA TRBV6-1 CASSHPGYGYTF
many TRBV2 CASSEALLGETQYF
NA TRBV7-9 CASTGGTVLLYEQYF
few TRBV10-3 CAISEGRSVGNTEAFF
NA TRBV6-5 CASSYPIFLQGRVMNTEAFF
many TRBV3-1 CASSQDRWGKRGDSYEQYF
many TRBV28 CASSFPDSDNEQFF
NA TRBV7-3 CASSLQIGNTIYF
NA TRBV5-1 CASSLARDEGPPEQFF
NA TRBV4-1 CASSPGLTGSEQYF
NA TRBV28 CASSLTGASETQYF
NA TRBV12-3/TRBV12-4 CASSLARTSVSYEQYF
few TRBV7-2 CASSRRAPGDEKLFF
NA TRBV2 CASSEGQSEDYRNQPQHF
many TRBV20-1 CSAREVRYTDTQYF
many TRBV7-2 CASSLDWDGYTF
NA TRBV3-1 CASSRNPGLVGSTDTQYF
few TRBV20-1 CSARVAGANVLTF
many TRBV30 CAWSLTGNSGNTIYF
many TRBV12-3/TRBV12-4 CASNYLADNEQFF
few TRBV9 CASSAGGSGRLAEQYF
many TRBV28 CASSFGALGNEQYF
few TRBV6-1 CASSHPGQGYNQPQHF
many TRBV2 CASTLGLWEYEQYF
few TRBV5-5 CASTPMASWISYEQYF
NA TRBV4-3 CASSQDLSQITGGRQPQHF
few TRBV11-2 CASSLVPGQGNSPLHF
NA TRBV27 CASSDTFTGPIAKNIQYF
many TRBV28 CASSLFRVAFF
many TRBV27 CASSYDTGGLNTEAFF
NA TRBV28 CASSSDRRDQPQHF
NA TRBV9 CASSVGSNYNEQFF
many TRBV20-1 CSAPHQIMNTEAFF